Listed here are 17 T cell receptor beta chains from one sample, sequenced in a study of blood T cells in healthy people across ages. A second PCR of about 6 to 12 cycles used a sample-barcoded 5' primer and a J-beta primer mix. In TCRdb, the 5' RACE reads were re-called with MiXCR into one record per CDR3 protein. This table has around 1.5 million distinct CDR3 sequences, around 42% appearing once. Sample: blood. The origin of the receptors is a woman between 18 and 30 years old in good health.

The chain combines TRBV20-1 with TRBJ2-7; 7 bases agree with TRBD1. CDR1 is DFQATT and CDR2 is SNEGSKA in the germline V gene (reference sequence). This CDR3 is 12 amino acids long. The junction had 2 bases not matched to a gene; V was cut back by 5 bases and J by 1 base. The DNA for the CDR3 is TGCAGTGCTGAGACAGGGTCCTACGAGCAGTACTTC. It specifies CSAETGSYEQYF.

Many counts were recorded for this clonotype. With a much larger clone just one base away, this may be a read error. The CDR3 bases are TGTGCCAGCAGTGACTCGCCTAGCGGGGGAAATGAGCAGTACTTC. Translating gives CASSDSPSGGNEQYF. The chain uses TRBV6-4 and TRBJ2-7; 10 bases agree with TRBD2. The V gene's germline CDR1 is MRHNA and CDR2 SNTAGT. The V and J ends lost 0 bases and 7 bases, in that order; junction bases with no gene match: 6. CDR3 length equals 15 residues.

The CDR3 nucleotides read TGTGCCAGCAGTGAATTCGGGATAGGGACGATCCACGAGCAGTACTTC. It specifies CASSEFGIGTIHEQYF. The rearrangement uses TRBV6-1 and TRBJ2-5, with D possibly being TRBD1 or TRBD2 (5 bases each). The J call may be wrong; the DNA end is better matched by TRBJ2-7. The germline CDR1 and CDR2 sequences are MNHNS and SASEGT. This CDR3 comprises 16 residues.

This chain joins TRBV25-1 and TRBJ2-5; D may be TRBD1 (5 bases). The germline V gene has CDR1 MGHDK and CDR2 SYGVNS. Trimming removed 3 bases at V and 11 bases at J, with 22 bases between. This CDR3 comprises 15 residues. CDR3 in DNA: TGTGCCAGCAGTGACATGGGGCCCTCATTCAATGAGCAGTACTTC. Translation: CASSDMGPSFNEQYF.

The rearrangement links TRBV30 to TRBJ2-3; D assignment may be TRBD1 or TRBD2 (5 bases each). V shed 4 bases and J shed 6 bases, with 11 bases lying between them. Germline V gives CDR1 GTSNPN, CDR2 SVGIG (reference sequence). The CDR3 is made up of 12 amino acids. This CDR3 is CAWTGPSDTQYF. The CDR3 DNA follows: TGTGCCTGGACGGGGCCCTCGGATACGCAGTATTTT. The whole variable domain, filled in from reference TRBV30 and TRBJ2-3, reads SQTIHQWPATLVQPVGSPLSLECTVEGTSNPNLYWYRQAAGRGLQLLFYSVGIGQISSEVPQNLSASRPQDRQFILSSKKLLLSDSGFYLCAWTGPSDTQYFGPGTRLTVL.

The chain links TRBV12-3 or TRBV12-4 to TRBJ2-5; no reliable D call. The J call may be in error: the DNA end matches TRBJ2-7 better. CDR3 length: 14 residues. CDR3 sequence: CASSFTSSFGEQYF. The CDR3 DNA reads TGTGCCAGCAGTTTTACGAGCTCTTTCGGCGAGCAGTACTTC.

The chain is built from TRBV30 and TRBJ2-1, with no clear D. The CDR3 totals 11 residues. The germline gives CDR1 GTSNPN, CDR2 SVGIG (reference sequence). Trimming shortened V by 0 bases and J by 5 bases, and 2 bases separated the two germline ends. CDR3 sequence (DNA): TGTGCCTGGAGTGTTAACAATGAGCAGTTCTTC. It codes for CAWSVNNEQFF.

This clonotype showed up just a few times. The chain links TRBV12-3 or TRBV12-4 to TRBJ2-3; 12 bases agree with TRBD1. The CDR3 is 18 amino acids. The V gene end was trimmed by 8 bases and the J gene end by 2 bases; junction bases not matched to a gene: 14. CDR3 sequence (DNA): TGTGCCAGCCATCCAGGGACAGGGGGCTTATTGCACACAGATACGCAGTATTTT. Protein product: CASHPGTGGLLHTDTQYF.

The table lists this clonotype with a count of one. The rearrangement uses TRBV12-3 or TRBV12-4 and TRBJ2-7; the D call may be TRBD1 or TRBD2 (5 bases each). The CDR3 extends over 18 amino acids. Trimming took off 2 bases at V and 4 bases at J, with 24 bases between the two ends. For the CDR3, the DNA is TGTGCCAGCAGTTTAAGTCTAGTAACCGGGGACGGGAAATACGAGCAGTACTTC. Its translation is CASSLSLVTGDGKYEQYF.

In its sample, this clonotype was seen a few times. CDR3 DNA: TGCAGTGCTAGTTTACTATCGACCTCCTACAATGAGCAGTTCTTC. Translating gives CSASLLSTSYNEQFF. The chain couples TRBV20-1 to TRBJ2-1, with D unresolved. Per germline, CDR1 DFQATT and CDR2 SNEGSKA (reference sequence). V lost 3 bases to trimming and J lost 0 bases, with 12 bases between them. The CDR3 is made up of 15 amino acids.

The chain carries TRBV3-1 and TRBJ2-1; D could derive from TRBD1 or TRBD2 (5 bases each). Between the trimmed V and J ends, which lost 7 bases and 12 bases, there was a span of 19 bases. The CDR3 consists of 13 residues. Looked up from germline, CDR1 is LGHDT and CDR2 is YNNKEL (reference sequence). The CDR3 here is CASTSTEGLGQFF. The CDR3 nucleotides are TGTGCCAGCACTTCGACAGAGGGCTTGGGGCAGTTCTTC.

This clonotype came up many times. J is TRBJ2-5 and V is TRBV28, with TRBD1 matching 10 bases. Trimming at V came to 3 bases and at J to 10 bases, leaving 5 bases not matched to a gene. Germline CDR1 MDHEN, CDR2 SYDVKM. The CDR3 spans 13 residues. CDR3 nucleotides: TGTGCCAGCAGTTTTTGGACAGGGGGGATCCAGTACTTC. It specifies CASSFWTGGIQYF.

V is TRBV20-1 and J is TRBJ2-1, with unresolved D. The V gene lost 5 bases and the J gene lost 5 bases, with 13 bases spanning the gap. Germline lookup yields CDR1 DFQATT and CDR2 SNEGSKA (reference sequence). The CDR3 is 13 amino acids. The CDR3 region is CSAWRTRDNEQFF. The CDR3 DNA reads TGCAGTGCTTGGCGGACCAGAGACAATGAGCAGTTCTTC.

The V and J genes are TRBV20-1 and TRBJ2-1; 7 nucleotides agree with TRBD2. V trimming: 6 bases; J trimming: 2 bases; junction bases outside the gene matches: 7. The germline V gene encodes CDR1 DFQATT and CDR2 SNEGSKA (reference sequence). The CDR3 totals 14 residues. Here the CDR3 reads CSAPPSGAYNEQFF. CDR3 coding DNA: TGCAGTGCCCCGCCCAGCGGGGCCTACAATGAGCAGTTCTTC.

The V call is TRBV20-1, the J call TRBJ2-1, with 8 bases matching TRBD1. The CDR3 sequence is 16 residues long. Trimming removed 5 bases from V and 7 bases from J; junction bases left unmatched: 16. CDR1 and CDR2 (germline): DFQATT, SNEGSKA (reference sequence). CDR3 sequence: CSAGQGQGFLGNEQFF. The CDR3 DNA sequence: TGCAGTGCTGGGCAAGGACAGGGATTTTTGGGGAATGAGCAGTTCTTC.

The chain carries TRBV12-3 or TRBV12-4 and TRBJ2-1, with 7 nucleotides matching TRBD2. J was trimmed by 15 bases and V by 2 bases; bases with no gene match: 16. The CDR3 spans 15 residues. CDR3: CASSLFPVAGRSWFF. The CDR3 DNA reads as TGTGCCAGCAGTTTATTCCCAGTAGCGGGCCGGAGCTGGTTCTTC.

The genes are TRBV9 and TRBJ2-3; D not resolved. V was pared by 4 bases and J by 6 bases, with 18 bases between. Germline CDR1 and CDR2: SGDLS and YYNGEE. The CDR3 is 15 residues long. In DNA form, the CDR3 reads TGTGCCAGCAGCCTAATTAACATTAGTCTGGATACGCAGTATTTT. This sequence encodes CASSLINISLDTQYF.